This paragraph covers one TCR beta chain sequence. J gave up 8 bases and V 3 bases, and 5 bases lay outside the gene matches. This CDR3 contains 14 residues. Germline values: CDR1 SGDLS, CDR2 YYNGEE. Seattle patient enrollment occurred during active infection, with longitudinal follow-up thereafter. The data were taken from a study of blood T cell repertoires in COVID-19. Study-wide background: Sites in the United States, Italy and Spain provided acute and convalescent COVID-19 samples. Sources were T cells, B-cell-depleted T cells, or PBMCs; the material itself was cDNA or gDNA.

In the authors' methods: Amplification from reference gene primers served as the basis for estimated nucleated cell counts. The assay was immunoSEQ multiplex PCR, and TCRdb's table has in-frame clones only and misses some. V, J and clone size derive from that table, while D and trimming were established from the DNA sequence. The data contain tens of thousands of clones, approximately 88% of them seen just once; the ten biggest clones take up roughly 3.7%. This TCR came from a man aged 40-49 years with COVID-19, enrolled during active disease. The chain has TRBV9 and TRBJ2-1; TRBD1 matches 10 bases. Sequenced sample: peripheral blood. CDR3 DNA sequence: TGTGCCAGCAGCGCCCGACAGGGGGCGGATGAGCAGTTCTTC. It specifies CASSARQGADEQFF.